This T cell receptor beta chain was sequenced for a study of blood T cell repertoires in COVID-19. Germline V gives CDR1 MNHEY, CDR2 SMNVEV (reference sequence). V was trimmed by 5 bases and J by 3 bases, leaving 14 bases between them. This CDR3 has 15 amino acids. Sequencing was performed with immunoSEQ multiplex PCR; in TCRdb, only in-frame clones are kept and a portion is missing. Here the sample spans 250,000 to 350,000 clones, 65% to 85% being singletons. This clone has more than one count but fewer than ten. The TCR was taken from a human donor with COVID-19, enrolled during active disease. The donor label of this sample is uncertain. The chain couples TRBV27 to TRBJ1-5; TRBD1 might be the D (6 bases). Sequences were obtained from peripheral blood. CDR3 nucleotide sequence: TGTGCCAGCAGTATTGGGGGGGGCTCCAATCAGCCCCAGCATTTT. Protein sequence: CASSIGGGSNQPQHF.